The present T cell receptor (beta chain) was sequenced within a study of T cell changes during pregnancy in multiple sclerosis. The table came from immunoSEQ multiplex PCR; TCRdb's copy has only in-frame clones and leaves some out. The table lists around 72,000 clones, 80% to 95% of them singletons. Per germline, CDR1 LNHDA and CDR2 SQIVND (reference sequence). The V end lost 7 bases, the J end lost 2 bases, and 14 bases lay between the germline ends. The CDR3 sequence is 14 residues long. This material consisted of CD4+ T cells from peripheral blood mononuclear cells, taken before pregnancy. This clonotype was sampled from a female donor with multiple sclerosis, enrolled in a pregnancy study. The rearrangement uses TRBV19 and TRBJ1-2, with a possible D match to TRBD1 (5 bases). The CDR3 DNA reads as TGTGCCAGTACCCAAGGGGCAGGGAACTATGGCTACACCTTC. Protein sequence: CASTQGAGNYGYTF.